A selection of T cell receptor beta chains follows, all from one sample in a study of tumor-infiltrating lymphocytes in primary liver carcinoma. TCRdb reprocessed the multiplex PCR reads via MiXCR and lists one record per CDR3 protein. The sample holds almost 200,000 distinct CDR3 sequences; around 60% are singletons and the top ten take approximately 6.6%. Specimen: peripheral blood. All receptors derive from a woman aged 60-75 years with primary liver carcinoma and hepatitis B virus infection. The CDR3 runs from the conserved cysteine through the conserved F or W. D genes are given only for firm matches. The size field is filled for only some rows; it gives once, few, many or a size class.

-,TRBV29-1,-,TRBJ2-5,CGSTGEQETQYF,TGCGGCTCAACGGGAGAGCAAGAGACCCAGTACTTC
-,TRBV28,many,TRBJ1-2,CASSLTWDGSGYTF,TGTGCCAGCAGTTTAACCTGGGATGGCAGTGGCTACACCTTC
-,TRBV11-2,-,TRBJ2-1,CAGSYGTSGGYKEQFF,TGTGCCGGCAGCTACGGAACTAGTGGGGGATACAAAGAGCAGTTCTTC
-,TRBV30,few,TRBJ1-3,CALPTGTSGNTIYF,TGTGCCTTACCCACAGGAACCTCTGGAAACACCATATATTTT
-,TRBV11-3,-,TRBJ1-2,CASSLDNKYGYTF,TGTGCCAGCAGCTTAGACAATAAGTATGGCTACACCTTC
TRBD2,TRBV6-4,-,TRBJ2-2,CASSEVAGAGTGELFF,TGTGCCAGCAGTGAAGTAGCGGGAGCGGGCACAGGGGAGCTGTTTTTT
TRBD2,TRBV5-1,-,TRBJ2-1,CASSWGLAGVIEQFF,TGCGCCAGCAGCTGGGGACTAGCGGGAGTGATTGAGCAGTTCTTC
TRBD2,TRBV6-6,-,TRBJ2-1,CASNGLAGYNEQFF,TGTGCCAGCAATGGACTAGCGGGGTACAATGAGCAGTTCTTC
-,TRBV4-2,-,TRBJ2-7,CASSQALKAEQYF,TGCGCCAGCAGCCAAGCTCTTAAGGCCGAGCAGTACTTC
TRBD2,TRBV29-1,many,TRBJ2-4,CSVEGTSGNIQYF,TGCAGCGTTGAGGGGACTAGCGGAAACATTCAGTACTTC
-,TRBV11-1,medium-sized,TRBJ1-1,CASSSGTLEAFF,TGTGCCAGCAGCTCGGGGACACTTGAAGCTTTCTTT
-,TRBV7-9,few,TRBJ2-3,CASNPQGLIRPDTQYF,TGTGCCAGCAACCCCCAGGGACTGATCCGACCAGATACGCAGTATTTT
-,TRBV5-1,many,TRBJ2-1,CASSLPDYFEQFF,TGCGCCAGCAGCCTACCGGACTATTTTGAGCAGTTCTTC
-,TRBV11-2,medium-sized,TRBJ2-2,CASSARQGGTGELFF,TGTGCCAGCAGCGCCCGACAGGGAGGGACCGGGGAGCTGTTTTTT
-,TRBV5-1,many,TRBJ2-6,CASSLGHSGANVLTF,TGTGCCAGCAGTTTGGGACACTCTGGGGCCAACGTCCTGACTTTC
-,TRBV12-5,-,TRBJ2-3,CASGLGPGDTDMQYF,TGTGCTAGTGGTTTGGGGCCAGGGGACACAGATATGCAGTATTTT
-,TRBV12-3/TRBV12-4,many,TRBJ1-5,CASSLQGRGRNQPQHF,TGTGCCAGCAGTTTACAGGGCCGGGGACGCAATCAGCCCCAGCATTTT
-,TRBV10-2,-,TRBJ2-5,CASSGGAQVGETQYF,TGCGCCAGCAGTGGGGGGGCGCAGGTGGGGGAGACCCAGTACTTC
-,TRBV30,-,TRBJ1-5,CAWGVQGVVTGLRQPQHF,TGTGCCTGGGGTGTACAAGGCGTGGTTACAGGGCTTCGTCAGCCCCAGCATTTT
-,TRBV7-9,many,TRBJ1-1,CASSRGVLNTEAFF,TGTGCCAGCAGCCGTGGGGTCCTGAACACTGAAGCTTTCTTT
TRBD2,TRBV4-1,-,TRBJ2-7,CASSQDSPLTSLIIYEQYF,TGCGCCAGTAGCCAAGATTCCCCCCTGACTAGCCTAATAATCTACGAGCAGTACTTC